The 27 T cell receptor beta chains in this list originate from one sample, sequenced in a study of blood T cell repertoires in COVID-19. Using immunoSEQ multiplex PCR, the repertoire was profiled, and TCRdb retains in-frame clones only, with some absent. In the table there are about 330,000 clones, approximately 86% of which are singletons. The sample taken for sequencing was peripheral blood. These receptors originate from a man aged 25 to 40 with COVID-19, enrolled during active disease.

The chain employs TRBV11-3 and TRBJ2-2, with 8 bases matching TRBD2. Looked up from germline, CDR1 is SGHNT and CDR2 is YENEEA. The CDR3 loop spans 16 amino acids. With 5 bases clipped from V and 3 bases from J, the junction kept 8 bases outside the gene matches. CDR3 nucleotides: TGTGCCAGCAGCCCCCGGGAGGGGGGTGACACCGGGGAGCTGTTTTTT. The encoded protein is CASSPREGGDTGELFF.

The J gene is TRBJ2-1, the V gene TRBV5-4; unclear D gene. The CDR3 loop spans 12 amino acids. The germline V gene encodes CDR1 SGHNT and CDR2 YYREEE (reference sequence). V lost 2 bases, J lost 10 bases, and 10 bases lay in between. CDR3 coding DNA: TGTGCCAGCAGCTTTAGAACAGAAGAGCAGTTCTTC. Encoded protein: CASSFRTEEQFF.

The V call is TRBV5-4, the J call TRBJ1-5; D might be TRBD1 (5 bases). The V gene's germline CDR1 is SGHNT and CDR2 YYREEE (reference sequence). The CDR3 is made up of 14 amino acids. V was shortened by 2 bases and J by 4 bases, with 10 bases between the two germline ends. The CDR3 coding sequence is TGTGCCAGCAGCTTTTACCGGGGGAATCAGCCCCAGCATTTT. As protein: CASSFYRGNQPQHF.

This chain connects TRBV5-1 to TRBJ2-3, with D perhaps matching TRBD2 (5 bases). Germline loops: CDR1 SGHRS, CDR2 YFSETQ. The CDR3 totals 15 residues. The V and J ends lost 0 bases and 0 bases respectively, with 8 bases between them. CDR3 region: CASSLAGVSTDTQYF. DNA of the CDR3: TGCGCCAGCAGCTTGGCCGGGGTTAGCACAGATACGCAGTATTTT.

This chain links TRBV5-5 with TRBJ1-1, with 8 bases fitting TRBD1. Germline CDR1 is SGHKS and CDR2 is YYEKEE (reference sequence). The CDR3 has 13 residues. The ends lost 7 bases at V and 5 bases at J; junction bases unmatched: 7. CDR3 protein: CASLQGVETEAFF. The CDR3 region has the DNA TGTGCCAGCCTACAGGGGGTGGAGACTGAAGCTTTCTTT.

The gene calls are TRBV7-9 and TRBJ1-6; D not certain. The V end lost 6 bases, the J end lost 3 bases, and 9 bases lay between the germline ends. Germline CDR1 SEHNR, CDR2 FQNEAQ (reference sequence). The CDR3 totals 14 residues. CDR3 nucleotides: TGTGCCAGCAGTCTCCTTTACTATAATTCACCCCTCCACTTT. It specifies CASSLLYYNSPLHF.

The CDR3 DNA follows: TGTGCCAGCAGCCAAGGGCCCAGGGTCACAGATACGCAGTATTTT. As protein: CASSQGPRVTDTQYF. The V call is TRBV3-1 (or the pseudogene TRBV3-2), the J call TRBJ2-3, with D tentatively TRBD1 (5 bases). CDR3 length: 15 residues. The germline V gene encodes CDR1 LGHDT and CDR2 YNNKEL (reference sequence). V was clipped by 1 base and J by 2 bases, with 10 bases between them.

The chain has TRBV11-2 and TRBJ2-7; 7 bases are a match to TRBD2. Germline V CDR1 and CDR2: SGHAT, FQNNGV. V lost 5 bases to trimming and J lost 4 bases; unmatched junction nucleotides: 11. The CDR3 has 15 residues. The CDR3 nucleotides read TGTGCCAGCAGCCCGATTAAGACTAGCAGGTACGAGCAGTACTTC. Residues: CASSPIKTSRYEQYF. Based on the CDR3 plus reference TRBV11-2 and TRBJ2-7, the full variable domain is EAGVAQSPRYKIIEKRQSVAFWCNPISGHATLYWYQQILGQGPKLLIQFQNNGVVDDSQLPKDRFSAERLKGVDSTLKIQPAKLEDSAVYLCASSPIKTSRYEQYFGPGTRLTVT.

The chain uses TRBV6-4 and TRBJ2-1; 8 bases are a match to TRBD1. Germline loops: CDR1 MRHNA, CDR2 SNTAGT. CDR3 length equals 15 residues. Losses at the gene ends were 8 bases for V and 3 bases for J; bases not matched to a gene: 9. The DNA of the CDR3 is TGTGCCAGCTCCGGCAGGGGGCCCTTCTACAATGAGCAGTTCTTC. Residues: CASSGRGPFYNEQFF.

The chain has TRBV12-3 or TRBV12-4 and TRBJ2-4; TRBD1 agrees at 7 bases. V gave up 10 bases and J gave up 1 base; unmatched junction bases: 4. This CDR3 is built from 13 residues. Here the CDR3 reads CATQTGAKNIQYF. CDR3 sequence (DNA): TGTGCCACCCAGACAGGGGCCAAAAACATTCAGTACTTC.

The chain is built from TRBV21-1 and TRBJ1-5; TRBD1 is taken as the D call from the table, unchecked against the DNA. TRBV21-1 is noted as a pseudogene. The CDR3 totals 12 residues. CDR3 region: CARGPCNQPQHF. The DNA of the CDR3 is TGTGCCAGGGGGCCATGCAATCAGCCCCAGCATTTT.

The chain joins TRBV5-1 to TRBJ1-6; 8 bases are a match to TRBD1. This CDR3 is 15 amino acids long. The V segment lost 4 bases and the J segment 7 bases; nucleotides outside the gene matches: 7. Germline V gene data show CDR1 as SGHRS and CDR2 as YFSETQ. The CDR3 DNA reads TGCGCCAGCAGCAATGGACAGGGACAGAATTCACCCCTCCACTTT. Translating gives CASSNGQGQNSPLHF.

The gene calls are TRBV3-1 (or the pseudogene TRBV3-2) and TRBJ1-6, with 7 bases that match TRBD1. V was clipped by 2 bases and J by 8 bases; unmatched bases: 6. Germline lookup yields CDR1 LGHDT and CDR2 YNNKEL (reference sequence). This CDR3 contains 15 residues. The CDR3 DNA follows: TGTGCCAGCAGCCAACAGGGGGTTCGGTATTCACCCCTCCACTTT. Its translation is CASSQQGVRYSPLHF.

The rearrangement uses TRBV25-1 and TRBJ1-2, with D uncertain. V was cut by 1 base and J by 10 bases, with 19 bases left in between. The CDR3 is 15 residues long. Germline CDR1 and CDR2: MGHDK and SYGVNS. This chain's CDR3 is CASSELGTGGVDYTF. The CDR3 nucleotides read TGTGCCAGCAGTGAATTGGGTACGGGAGGAGTTGACTACACCTTC.

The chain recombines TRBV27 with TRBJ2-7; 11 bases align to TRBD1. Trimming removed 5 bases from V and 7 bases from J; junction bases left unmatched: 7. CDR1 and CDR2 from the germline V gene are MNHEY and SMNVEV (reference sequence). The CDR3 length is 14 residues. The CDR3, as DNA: TGTGCCAGCAGTCCAGGACAGGGGGCTTGGGAGCAGTACTTC. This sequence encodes CASSPGQGAWEQYF.

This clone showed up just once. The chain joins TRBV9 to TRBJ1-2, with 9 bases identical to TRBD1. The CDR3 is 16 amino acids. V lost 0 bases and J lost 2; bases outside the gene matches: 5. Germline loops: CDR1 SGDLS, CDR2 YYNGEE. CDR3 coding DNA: TGTGCCAGCAGCGTAGCTCCCGGACAGGGGAACTATGGCTACACCTTC. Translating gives CASSVAPGQGNYGYTF.

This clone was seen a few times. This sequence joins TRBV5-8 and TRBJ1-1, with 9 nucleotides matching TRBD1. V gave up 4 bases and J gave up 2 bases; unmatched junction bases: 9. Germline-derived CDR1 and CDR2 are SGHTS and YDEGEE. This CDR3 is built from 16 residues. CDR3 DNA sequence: TGTGCCAGCAGCCTCACTCGGACAGGGGTAAACACTGAAGCTTTCTTT. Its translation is CASSLTRTGVNTEAFF.

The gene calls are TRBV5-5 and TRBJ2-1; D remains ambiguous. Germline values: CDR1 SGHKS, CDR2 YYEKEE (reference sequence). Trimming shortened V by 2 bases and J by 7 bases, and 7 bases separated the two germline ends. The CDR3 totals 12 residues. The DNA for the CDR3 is TGTGCCAGCAGCTTAACAAGTAATGAGCAGTTCTTC. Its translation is CASSLTSNEQFF. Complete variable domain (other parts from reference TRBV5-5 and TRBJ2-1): DAGVTQSPTHLIKTRGQQVTLRCSPISGHKSVSWYQQVLGQGPQFIFQYYEKEERGRGNFPDRFSARQFPNYSSELNVNALLLGDSALYLCASSLTSNEQFFGPGTRLTVL.

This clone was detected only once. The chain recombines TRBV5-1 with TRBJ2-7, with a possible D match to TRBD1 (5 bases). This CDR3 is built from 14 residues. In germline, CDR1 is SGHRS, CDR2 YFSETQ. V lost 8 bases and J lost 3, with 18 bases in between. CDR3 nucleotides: TGCGCCAGTAGTGTCAGGGCCCCCTTCTACGAGCAGTACTTC. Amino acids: CASSVRAPFYEQYF.

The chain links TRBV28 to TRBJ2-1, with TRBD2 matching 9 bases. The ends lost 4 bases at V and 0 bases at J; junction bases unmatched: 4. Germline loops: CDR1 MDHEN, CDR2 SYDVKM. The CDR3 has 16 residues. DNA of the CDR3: TGTGCCAGCAGTTATCGACTAGCGGCCTCCTACAATGAGCAGTTCTTC. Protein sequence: CASSYRLAASYNEQFF.

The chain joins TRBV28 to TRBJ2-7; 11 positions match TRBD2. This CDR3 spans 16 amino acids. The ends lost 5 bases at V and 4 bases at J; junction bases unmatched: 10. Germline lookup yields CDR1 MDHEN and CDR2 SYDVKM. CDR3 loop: CASSPLTSGTKYEQYF. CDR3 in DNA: TGTGCCAGCAGTCCCTTGACTAGCGGGACTAAATACGAGCAGTACTTC.

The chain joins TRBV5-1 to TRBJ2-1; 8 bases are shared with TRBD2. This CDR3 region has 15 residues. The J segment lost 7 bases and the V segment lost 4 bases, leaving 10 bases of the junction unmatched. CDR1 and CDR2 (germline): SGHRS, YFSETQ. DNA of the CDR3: TGCGCCAGCAGCCGAGACGGGAGGGCGGTAAATGAGCAGTTCTTC. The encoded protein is CASSRDGRAVNEQFF.

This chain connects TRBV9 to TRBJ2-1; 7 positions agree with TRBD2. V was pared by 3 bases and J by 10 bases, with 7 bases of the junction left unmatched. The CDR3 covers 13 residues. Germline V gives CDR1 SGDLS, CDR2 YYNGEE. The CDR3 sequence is CASSDSGTKEQFF. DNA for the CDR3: TGTGCCAGCAGCGACTCCGGGACTAAGGAGCAGTTCTTC.

CDR3 sequence reads: CASSPGILSNQPQHF. In DNA, the CDR3 is TGTGCCAGCAGCCCAGGTATTTTGAGCAATCAGCCCCAGCATTTT. This sequence joins TRBV7-9 and TRBJ1-5; D unresolved. Germline CDR1 is SEHNR and CDR2 is FQNEAQ (reference sequence). This CDR3 has 15 amino acids. With 5 bases removed from V and 1 base from J, the gap between germline ends came to 12 bases. The variable domain in full, completed from reference TRBV7-9 and TRBJ1-5, reads DTGVSQNPRHKITKRGQNVTFRCDPISEHNRLYWYRQTLGQGPEFLTYFQNEAQLEKSRLLSDRFSAERPKGSFSTLEIQRTEQGDSAMYLCASSPGILSNQPQHFGDGTRLSIL.

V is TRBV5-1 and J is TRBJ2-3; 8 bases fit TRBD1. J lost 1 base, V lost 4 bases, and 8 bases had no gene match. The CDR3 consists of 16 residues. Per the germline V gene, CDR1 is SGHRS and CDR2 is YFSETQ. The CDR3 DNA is TGCGCCAGCAGCCAAGGACAGGGTCTTGGCACAGATACGCAGTATTTT. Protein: CASSQGQGLGTDTQYF.

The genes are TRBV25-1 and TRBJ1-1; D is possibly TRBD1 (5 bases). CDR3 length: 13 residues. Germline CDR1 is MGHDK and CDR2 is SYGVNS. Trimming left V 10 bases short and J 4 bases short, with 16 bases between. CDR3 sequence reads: CATQGMYGTEAFF. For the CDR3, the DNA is TGTGCCACCCAGGGTATGTATGGCACTGAAGCTTTCTTT.

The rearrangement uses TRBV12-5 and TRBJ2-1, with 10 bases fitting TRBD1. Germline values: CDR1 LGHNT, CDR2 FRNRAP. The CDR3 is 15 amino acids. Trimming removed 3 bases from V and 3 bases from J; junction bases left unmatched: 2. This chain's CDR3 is CASGFGTGVYNEQFF. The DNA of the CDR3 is TGTGCTAGTGGTTTTGGGACAGGGGTCTACAATGAGCAGTTCTTC.